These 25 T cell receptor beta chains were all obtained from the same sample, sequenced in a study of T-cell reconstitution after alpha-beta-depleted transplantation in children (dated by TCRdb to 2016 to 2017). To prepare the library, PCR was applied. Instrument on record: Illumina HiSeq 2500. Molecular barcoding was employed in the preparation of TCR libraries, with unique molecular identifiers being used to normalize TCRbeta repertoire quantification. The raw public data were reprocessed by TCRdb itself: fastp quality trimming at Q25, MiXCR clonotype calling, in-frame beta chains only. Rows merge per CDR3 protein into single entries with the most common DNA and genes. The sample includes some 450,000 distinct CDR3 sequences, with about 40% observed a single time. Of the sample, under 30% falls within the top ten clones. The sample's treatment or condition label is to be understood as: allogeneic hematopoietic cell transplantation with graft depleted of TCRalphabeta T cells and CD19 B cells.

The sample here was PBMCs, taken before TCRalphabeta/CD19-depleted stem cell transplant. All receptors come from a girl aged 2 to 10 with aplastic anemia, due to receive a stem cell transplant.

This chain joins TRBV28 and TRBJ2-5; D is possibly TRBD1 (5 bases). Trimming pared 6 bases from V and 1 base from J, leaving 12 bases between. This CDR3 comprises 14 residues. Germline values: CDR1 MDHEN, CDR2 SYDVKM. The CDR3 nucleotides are TGTGCCAGCAGAAGGTCCAGGGTCCAAGAGACCCAGTACTTC. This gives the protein CASRRSRVQETQYF.

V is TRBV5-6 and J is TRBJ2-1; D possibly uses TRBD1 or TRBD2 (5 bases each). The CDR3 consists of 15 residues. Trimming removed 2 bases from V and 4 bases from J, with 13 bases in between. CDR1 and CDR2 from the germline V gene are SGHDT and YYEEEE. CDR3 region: CASSLPGRIYNEQFF. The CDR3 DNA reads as TGTGCCAGCAGCTTACCGGGACGGATATACAATGAGCAGTTCTTC.

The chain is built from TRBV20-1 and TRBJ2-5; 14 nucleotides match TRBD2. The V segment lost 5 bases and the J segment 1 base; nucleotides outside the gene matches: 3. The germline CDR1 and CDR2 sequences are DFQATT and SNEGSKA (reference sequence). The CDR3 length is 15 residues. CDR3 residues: CSAETSGGVQETQYF. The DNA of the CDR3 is TGCAGTGCTGAGACTAGCGGGGGGGTCCAAGAGACCCAGTACTTC.

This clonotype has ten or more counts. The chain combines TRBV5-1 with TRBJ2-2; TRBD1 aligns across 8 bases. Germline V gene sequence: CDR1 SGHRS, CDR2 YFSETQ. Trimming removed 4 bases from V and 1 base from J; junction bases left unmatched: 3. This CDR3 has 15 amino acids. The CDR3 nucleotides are TGCGCCAGCAGCACCGGGACAGGGAACACCGGGGAGCTGTTTTTT. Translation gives CASSTGTGNTGELFF.

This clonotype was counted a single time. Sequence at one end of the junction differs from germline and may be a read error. The CDR3 bases are TGCTGTGCTAGAGATCCTTGGAGGGCGGGAGGGACCGGGGAGCTGTTTTTT. Encoded protein: CCARDPWRAGGTGELFF. The rearrangement uses TRBV20-1 and TRBJ2-2; 9 bases match TRBD2. The germline V gene has CDR1 DFQATT and CDR2 SNEGSKA (reference sequence). CDR3 length equals 17 residues.

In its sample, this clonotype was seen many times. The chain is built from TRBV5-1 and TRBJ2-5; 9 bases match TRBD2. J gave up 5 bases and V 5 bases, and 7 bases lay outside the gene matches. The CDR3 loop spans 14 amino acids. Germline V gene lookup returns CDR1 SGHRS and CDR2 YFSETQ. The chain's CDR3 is CASRDAGGLETQYF. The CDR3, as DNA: TGCGCCAGCAGAGACGCGGGAGGGCTGGAGACCCAGTACTTC.

The CDR3 DNA follows: TGCAGTGCTATTGCGGGGGGGGCCAATGAGCAGTTCTTC. It translates to CSAIAGGANEQFF. V and J are TRBV20-1 and TRBJ2-1, with 9 positions matching TRBD2. Per the germline V gene, CDR1 is DFQATT and CDR2 is SNEGSKA (reference sequence). J lost 6 bases, V lost 4 bases, and 4 bases had no gene match. CDR3 size: 13 residues.

The CDR3 reads CAISGTNNEQFF. The DNA for the CDR3 is TGTGCCATCTCCGGGACAAACAATGAGCAGTTCTTC. The rearrangement links TRBV6-2 or TRBV6-3 to TRBJ2-1; D is possibly TRBD1 (6 bases). Germline-derived CDR1 and CDR2 are MNHEY and SVGEGT. The CDR3 runs to 12 residues. Deletions cut 10 bases from V and 5 bases from J, with 12 bases between.

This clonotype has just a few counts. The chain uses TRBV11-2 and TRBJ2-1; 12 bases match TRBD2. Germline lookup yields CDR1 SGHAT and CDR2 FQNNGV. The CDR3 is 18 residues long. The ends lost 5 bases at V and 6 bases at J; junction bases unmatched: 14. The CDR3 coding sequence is TGTGCCAGCAGCCTATATATACCGGGACTAGCGGGTGGCAATGAGCAGTTCTTC. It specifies CASSLYIPGLAGGNEQFF.

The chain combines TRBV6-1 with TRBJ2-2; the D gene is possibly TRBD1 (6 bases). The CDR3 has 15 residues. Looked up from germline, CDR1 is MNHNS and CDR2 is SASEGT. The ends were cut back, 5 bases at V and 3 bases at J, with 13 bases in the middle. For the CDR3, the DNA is TGTGCCAGCAGTAAATGGACAGTTGACACCGGGGAGCTGTTTTTT. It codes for CASSKWTVDTGELFF.

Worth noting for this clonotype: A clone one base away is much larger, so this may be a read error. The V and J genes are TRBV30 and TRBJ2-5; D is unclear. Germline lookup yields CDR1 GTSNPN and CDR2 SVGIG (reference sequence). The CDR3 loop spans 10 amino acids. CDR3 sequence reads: CAWSQETPYF. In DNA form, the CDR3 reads TGTGCCTGGAGTCAGGAGACCCCGTACTTC.

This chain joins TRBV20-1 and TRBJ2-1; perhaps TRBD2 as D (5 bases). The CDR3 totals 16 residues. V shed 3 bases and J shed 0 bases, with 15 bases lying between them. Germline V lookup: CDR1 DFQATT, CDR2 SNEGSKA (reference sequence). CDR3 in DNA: TGCAGTGCTAGCCGCCCCGGGGTCTACTCCTACAATGAGCAGTTCTTC. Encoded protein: CSASRPGVYSYNEQFF.

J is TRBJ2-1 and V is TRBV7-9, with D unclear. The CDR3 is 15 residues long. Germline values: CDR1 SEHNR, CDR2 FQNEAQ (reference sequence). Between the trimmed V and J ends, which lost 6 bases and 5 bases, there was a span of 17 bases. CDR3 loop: CASSRVKGPNNEQFF. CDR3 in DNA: TGTGCCAGCAGTAGAGTTAAAGGGCCGAACAATGAGCAGTTCTTC. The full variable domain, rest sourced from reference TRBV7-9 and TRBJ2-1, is DTGVSQNPRHKITKRGQNVTFRCDPISEHNRLYWYRQTLGQGPEFLTYFQNEAQLEKSRLLSDRFSAERPKGSFSTLEIQRTEQGDSAMYLCASSRVKGPNNEQFFGPGTRLTVL.

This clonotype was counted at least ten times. The CDR3: CSATNRLADITYEQYF. As DNA, the CDR3 is TGCAGTGCTACTAACCGACTAGCTGATATAACCTACGAGCAGTACTTC. V usage is TRBV20-1 and J usage is TRBJ2-7, with TRBD2 matching 7 bases. V shed 4 bases, J shed 2 bases, and the junction held 14 bases outside the gene matches. CDR1 DFQATT and CDR2 SNEGSKA come from the germline V gene (reference sequence). The CDR3 consists of 16 residues.

CDR3 region: CASSPSQGGSTEAFF. CDR3 nucleotides: TGTGCCAGCTCACCCAGCCAGGGGGGGTCCACTGAAGCTTTCTTT. This chain joins TRBV18 and TRBJ1-1, with TRBD1 matching over 7 bases. The CDR3 consists of 15 residues. CDR1 and CDR2 (germline): KGHSH, LQKENI. Trimming at V came to 3 bases and at J to 4 bases, leaving 8 bases not matched to a gene. Full variable domain (missing parts from reference TRBV18 and TRBJ1-1): NAGVMQNPRHLVRRRGQEARLRCSPMKGHSHVYWYRQLPEEGLKFMVYLQKENIIDESGMPKERFSAEFPKEGPSILRIQQVVRGDSAAYFCASSPSQGGSTEAFFGQGTRLTVV.

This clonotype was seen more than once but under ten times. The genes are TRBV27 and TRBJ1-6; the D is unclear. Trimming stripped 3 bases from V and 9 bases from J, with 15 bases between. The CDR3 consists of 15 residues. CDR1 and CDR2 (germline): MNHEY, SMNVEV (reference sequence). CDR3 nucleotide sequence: TGTGCCAGCAGTTTGTTTGAGGGTCGGCGTTCACCCCTCCACTTT. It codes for CASSLFEGRRSPLHF.

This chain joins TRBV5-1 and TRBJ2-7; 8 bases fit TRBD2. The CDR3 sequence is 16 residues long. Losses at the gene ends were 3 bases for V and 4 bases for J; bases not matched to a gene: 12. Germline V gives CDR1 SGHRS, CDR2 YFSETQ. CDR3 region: CASSSVERERKYEQYF. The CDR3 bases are TGCGCCAGCAGCTCCGTCGAGCGGGAGAGGAAGTACGAGCAGTACTTC.

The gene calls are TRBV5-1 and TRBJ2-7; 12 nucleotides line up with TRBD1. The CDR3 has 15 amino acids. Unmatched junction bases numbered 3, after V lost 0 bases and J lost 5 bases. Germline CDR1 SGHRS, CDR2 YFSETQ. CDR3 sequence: CASSLVGTGGDEQYF. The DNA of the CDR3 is TGCGCCAGCAGCTTGGTGGGGACAGGGGGCGACGAGCAGTACTTC.

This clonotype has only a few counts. CDR3 region: CASSLRRTNEKLFF. CDR3 nucleotide sequence: TGTGCCAGCAGCTTAAGACGAACTAATGAAAAACTGTTTTTT. J is TRBJ1-4 and V is TRBV7-2; no clear D gene. Trimming left V 2 bases short and J 1 base short, with 5 bases between. The CDR3 loop spans 14 amino acids. Germline-derived CDR1 and CDR2 are SGHTA and FQGNSA.

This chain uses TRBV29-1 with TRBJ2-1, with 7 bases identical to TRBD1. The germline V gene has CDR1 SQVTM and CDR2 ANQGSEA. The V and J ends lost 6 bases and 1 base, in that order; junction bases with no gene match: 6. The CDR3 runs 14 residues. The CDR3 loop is CSVPGQLSYNEQFF. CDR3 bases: TGCAGCGTCCCGGGACAGCTTTCCTACAATGAGCAGTTCTTC.

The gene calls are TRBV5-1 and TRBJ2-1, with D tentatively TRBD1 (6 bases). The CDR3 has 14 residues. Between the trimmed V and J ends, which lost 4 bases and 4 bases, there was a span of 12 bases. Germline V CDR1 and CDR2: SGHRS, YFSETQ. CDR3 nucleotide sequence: TGCGCCAGCAGCCCCGGACAGCTTTACAATGAGCAGTTCTTC. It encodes CASSPGQLYNEQFF.

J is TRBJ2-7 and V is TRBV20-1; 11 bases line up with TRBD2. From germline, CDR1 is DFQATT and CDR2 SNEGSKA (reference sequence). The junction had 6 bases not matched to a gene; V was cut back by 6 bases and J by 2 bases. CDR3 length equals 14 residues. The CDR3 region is CSAPTSGGTYEQYF. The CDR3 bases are TGCAGTGCACCTACTAGCGGGGGAACCTACGAGCAGTACTTC.

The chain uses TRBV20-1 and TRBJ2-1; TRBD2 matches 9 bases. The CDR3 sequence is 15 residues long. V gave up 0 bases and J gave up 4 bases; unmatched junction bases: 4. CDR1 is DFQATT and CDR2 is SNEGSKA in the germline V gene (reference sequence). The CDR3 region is CSAREREGPYNEQFF. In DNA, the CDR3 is TGCAGTGCTAGAGAGCGGGAGGGCCCATACAATGAGCAGTTCTTC.

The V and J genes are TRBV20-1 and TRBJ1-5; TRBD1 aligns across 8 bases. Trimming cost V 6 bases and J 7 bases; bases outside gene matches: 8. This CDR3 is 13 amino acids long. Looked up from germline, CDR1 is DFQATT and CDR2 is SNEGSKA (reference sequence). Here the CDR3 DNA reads TGCAGTGCGGCGCAGGGGGCGTGGCAGCCCCAGCATTTT. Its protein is CSAAQGAWQPQHF.

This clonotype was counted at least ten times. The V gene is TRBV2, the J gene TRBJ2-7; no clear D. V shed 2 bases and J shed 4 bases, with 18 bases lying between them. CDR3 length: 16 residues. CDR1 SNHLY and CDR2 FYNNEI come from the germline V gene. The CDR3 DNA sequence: TGTGCCAGCAGTGAACCTACCGGGCAGCTGGATTACGAGCAGTACTTC. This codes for CASSEPTGQLDYEQYF.